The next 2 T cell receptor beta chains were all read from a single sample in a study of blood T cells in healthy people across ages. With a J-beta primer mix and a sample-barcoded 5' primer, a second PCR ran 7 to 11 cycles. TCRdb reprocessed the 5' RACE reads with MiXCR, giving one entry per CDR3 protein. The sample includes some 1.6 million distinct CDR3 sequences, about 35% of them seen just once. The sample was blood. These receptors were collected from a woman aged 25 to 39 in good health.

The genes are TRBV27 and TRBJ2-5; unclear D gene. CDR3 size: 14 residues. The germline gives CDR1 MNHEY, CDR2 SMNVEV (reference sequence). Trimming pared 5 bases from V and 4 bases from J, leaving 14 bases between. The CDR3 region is CASSRSQTRETQYF. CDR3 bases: TGTGCCAGCAGTCGCTCGCAGACGCGAGAGACCCAGTACTTC.

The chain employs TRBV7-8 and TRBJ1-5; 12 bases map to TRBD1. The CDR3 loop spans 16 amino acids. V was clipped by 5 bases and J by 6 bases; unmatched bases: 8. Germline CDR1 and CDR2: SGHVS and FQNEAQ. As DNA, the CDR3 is TGTGCCAGCAGCCCGGGGACAGGGGGCGCGGGTCAGCCCCAGCATTTT. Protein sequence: CASSPGTGGAGQPQHF.